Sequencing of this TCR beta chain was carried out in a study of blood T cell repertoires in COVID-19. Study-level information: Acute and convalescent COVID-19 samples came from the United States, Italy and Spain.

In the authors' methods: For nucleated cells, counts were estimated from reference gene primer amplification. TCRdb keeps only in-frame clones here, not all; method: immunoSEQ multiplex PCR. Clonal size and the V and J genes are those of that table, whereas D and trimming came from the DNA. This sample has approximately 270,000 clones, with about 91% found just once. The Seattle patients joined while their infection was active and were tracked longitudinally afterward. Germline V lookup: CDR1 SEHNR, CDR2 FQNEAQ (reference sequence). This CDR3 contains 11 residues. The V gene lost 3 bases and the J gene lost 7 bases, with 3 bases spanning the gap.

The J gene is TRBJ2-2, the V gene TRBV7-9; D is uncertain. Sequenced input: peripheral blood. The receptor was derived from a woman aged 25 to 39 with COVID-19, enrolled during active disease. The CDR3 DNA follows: TGTGCCAGCAGCTTCGGCGGGGAGCTGTTTTTT. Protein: CASSFGGELFF.